The 28 T cell receptor beta chains given below trace back to one sample, sequenced in a study of T cells after yellow fever vaccination. Each CDR3 protein gets one entry after TCRdb re-called the 5' RACE reads with MiXCR. The data contain 300,000 or so distinct CDR3 sequences, roughly 9% of them singletons. The sample consisted of CD4+ T cells sorted from PBMCs, taken 5 days after the yellow fever booster vaccination. The receptors stem from a man aged 18-30 years who received the YFV17D yellow fever vaccine.

The table lists this clonotype with a few counts. The rearrangement joins TRBV7-2 to TRBJ2-5; 8 nucleotides agree with TRBD2. J lost 4 bases, V lost 5 bases, and 12 bases had no gene match. This CDR3 has 16 residues. Looked up from germline, CDR1 is SGHTA and CDR2 is FQGNSA. CDR3 residues: CASSPVAGTVGETQYF. CDR3 coding DNA: TGTGCCAGCAGCCCAGTAGCGGGGACGGTTGGAGAGACCCAGTACTTC.

This clonotype was observed many times. The chain's CDR3 is CASSPNRDQGQYF. CDR3 coding DNA: TGTGCCAGCAGCCCCAACCGGGACCAGGGGCAGTACTTC. This sequence joins TRBV7-2 and TRBJ2-7; D may match TRBD1 or TRBD2 (5 bases each). The CDR3 is 13 residues long. The V end was cut by 5 bases, the J end by 9 bases, with 17 bases between. Germline V gene sequence: CDR1 SGHTA, CDR2 FQGNSA.

The J gene is TRBJ2-3, the V gene TRBV2; 10 bases agree with TRBD2. The CDR3 contains 17 residues. With 6 bases clipped from V and 2 bases from J, the junction kept 11 bases outside the gene matches. The germline V gene encodes CDR1 SNHLY and CDR2 FYNNEI. The CDR3 sequence: CASRVGTSVLLTDTQYF. In nucleotides, the CDR3 is TGTGCCAGCAGGGTGGGGACTAGCGTGCTACTCACAGATACGCAGTATTTT.

This clonotype has only a few counts. This chain joins TRBV3-1 and TRBJ2-3; D is possibly TRBD1 or TRBD2 (7 bases each). The CDR3 is made up of 16 amino acids. Per germline, CDR1 LGHDT and CDR2 YNNKEL (reference sequence). Deletions cut 1 base from V and 6 bases from J, with 17 bases between. CDR3 in DNA: TGTGCCAGCAGCCAAGGTCCAGGGGGGGCAGGTGATACGCAGTATTTT. It translates to CASSQGPGGAGDTQYF.

Only a few counts were recorded for this clonotype. The gene calls are TRBV20-1 and TRBJ2-5; TRBD1 is a possible D gene (6 bases). CDR1 DFQATT and CDR2 SNEGSKA come from the germline V gene (reference sequence). V was pared by 3 bases and J by 3 bases, with 23 bases between. The CDR3 is 17 residues long. The CDR3 reads CSASDHVQGVTKETQYF. CDR3 coding DNA: TGCAGTGCTAGCGACCACGTACAGGGAGTGACAAAAGAGACCCAGTACTTC.

This clonotype has only a few counts. The chain employs TRBV11-3 and TRBJ1-6; D uncertain. Germline V gene data show CDR1 as SGHNT and CDR2 as YENEEA. Deletions cut 1 base from V and 8 bases from J, with 9 bases between. This CDR3 spans 14 amino acids. The chain's CDR3 is CASSLGAVDSPLHF. The CDR3 region has the DNA TGTGCCAGCAGCTTAGGAGCAGTAGATTCACCCCTCCACTTT.

Many counts were recorded for this clonotype. V usage is TRBV30 and J usage is TRBJ2-5; D perhaps matches TRBD2 (5 bases). CDR3 length: 13 amino acids. V was trimmed by 3 bases and J by 1 base, leaving 9 bases between them. CDR1 GTSNPN and CDR2 SVGIG come from the germline V gene (reference sequence). The CDR3: CAWRAAAQETQYF. In DNA, the CDR3 is TGTGCCTGGAGAGCGGCAGCCCAAGAGACCCAGTACTTC.

This clonotype was counted at least ten times. The CDR3 is CASSSDSSPLHF. The DNA for the CDR3 is TGCGCCAGCAGCTCGGATTCTTCACCCCTCCACTTT. The rearrangement joins TRBV5-1 to TRBJ1-6; D call uncertain. Germline V gene sequence: CDR1 SGHRS, CDR2 YFSETQ. The CDR3 length is 12 residues. V shed 3 bases and J shed 9 bases, with 7 bases lying between them.

This clonotype occurred many times. V gene TRBV7-2 combines with J gene TRBJ2-5; D is unclear. The germline gives CDR1 SGHTA, CDR2 FQGNSA. The V end was cut by 5 bases, the J end by 1 base, with 11 bases between. The CDR3 is made up of 14 amino acids. The CDR3 reads CASSQRWSQETQYF. In nucleotides, the CDR3 is TGTGCCAGCAGCCAGAGGTGGTCCCAAGAGACCCAGTACTTC.

The chain combines TRBV7-9 with TRBJ1-2; weak D call: TRBD1 (5 bases). The ends were cut back, 3 bases at V and 2 bases at J, with 7 bases in the middle. The length of the CDR3 is 13 residues. CDR1 is SEHNR and CDR2 is FQNEAQ in the germline V gene (reference sequence). The chain's CDR3 is CASSFWTNYGYTF. In DNA, the CDR3 is TGTGCCAGCAGCTTCTGGACAAACTATGGCTACACCTTC.

In its sample, this clonotype was seen many times. The chain uses TRBV5-5 and TRBJ2-7, with TRBD2 matching 12 bases. After removal of 1 base from V and 10 bases from J, the junction contained 18 bases not matched to a gene. Germline assignment: CDR1 SGHKS and CDR2 YYEKEE (reference sequence). The CDR3 covers 18 residues. CDR3 DNA: TGTGCCAGCAGCTTGAGCTTGGCTAGCGGGGGGGCTAGCCTGGGCCAGTACTTC. Translating it yields CASSLSLASGGASLGQYF.

CDR3 loop: CATSRDSASGAYEQYF. For the CDR3, the DNA is TGTGCCACCAGCAGAGATTCGGCTAGCGGGGCCTACGAGCAGTACTTC. The chain links TRBV15 to TRBJ2-7, with 9 bases that match TRBD2. CDR3 length equals 16 residues. After removal of 0 bases from V and 2 bases from J, the junction contained 5 bases not matched to a gene. Germline lookup yields CDR1 LNHNV and CDR2 YYDKDF (reference sequence).

This rearrangement joins TRBV20-1 to TRBJ1-6; D gene uncertain. The CDR3 consists of 15 residues. From germline, CDR1 is DFQATT and CDR2 SNEGSKA (reference sequence). Between the trimmed V and J ends, which lost 2 bases and 3 bases, there was a span of 11 bases. CDR3 in amino acids: CSARPDGIYNSPLHF. In DNA, the CDR3 is TGCAGTGCTAGACCCGACGGCATCTATAATTCACCCCTCCACTTT.

The CDR3 is CASSLSDRTGFMNTEAFF. DNA of the CDR3: TGCGCCAGCAGCTTGTCCGACAGGACGGGATTTATGAACACTGAAGCTTTCTTT. The chain links TRBV5-1 to TRBJ1-1; TRBD1 is a possible D gene (6 bases). This CDR3 comprises 18 residues. V gave up 1 base and J gave up 0 bases, with 19 bases separating them. Per the germline V gene, CDR1 is SGHRS and CDR2 is YFSETQ.

The rearrangement links TRBV18 to TRBJ2-1, with 7 bases lining up with TRBD1. This CDR3 has 16 residues. CDR1 and CDR2 (germline): KGHSH, LQKENI. V dropped 2 bases and J dropped 8; count of bases not matched to a gene: 12. The CDR3, as DNA: TGTGCCAGCTCACCAGTTTTGGCCACAGGGGCCGATGAGCAGTTCTTC. Its translation: CASSPVLATGADEQFF.

This clonotype was recorded at least ten times. The rearrangement uses TRBV10-1 and TRBJ2-7; D possibly matches TRBD1 or TRBD2 (5 bases each). This CDR3 spans 16 amino acids. The V and J ends lost 10 bases and 6 bases respectively, with 28 bases between them. Germline V gene lookup returns CDR1 WNHNN and CDR2 SYGVQD (reference sequence). As DNA, the CDR3 is TGCGCCACCGGGGTCGGGACGGTGGAACGTGAGGTCGAGCAGTACGTC. It specifies CATGVGTVEREVEQYV.

This clonotype has a handful of counts. This rearrangement joins TRBV4-1 to TRBJ1-4; TRBD1 agrees at 11 bases. Unmatched junction bases numbered 8, after V lost 7 bases and J lost 4 bases. CDR1 and CDR2 from the germline V gene are MGHRA and YSYEKL. The CDR3 has 16 amino acids. The CDR3 sequence is CASTGTGGPFNEKLFF. In DNA, the CDR3 is TGCGCCAGCACCGGGACAGGGGGTCCCTTTAATGAAAAACTGTTTTTT.

This clonotype was found a few times. The CDR3 loop reads CASSRGGSGATEAFF. The CDR3 DNA follows: TGTGCCAGCAGTCGGGGGGGTTCGGGGGCAACTGAAGCTTTCTTT. The chain employs TRBV3-1 and TRBJ1-1; possibly TRBD1 for D (6 bases). Germline values: CDR1 LGHDT, CDR2 YNNKEL (reference sequence). This CDR3 has 15 residues. The V and J ends lost 6 bases and 5 bases respectively, with 19 bases between them.

This clonotype showed up just a few times. The chain uses TRBV18 and TRBJ1-5; D gene unclear. The CDR3 is 14 amino acids. The V gene's germline CDR1 is KGHSH and CDR2 LQKENI. V was shortened by 5 bases and J by 0 bases, with 8 bases between the two germline ends. CDR3: CASSREHSNQPQHF. The CDR3 region has the DNA TGTGCCAGCTCAAGGGAACATAGCAATCAGCCCCAGCATTTT.

This rearrangement joins TRBV10-3 to TRBJ1-6; D is perhaps TRBD1 (5 bases). The CDR3 is 16 residues long. CDR1 is ENHRY, CDR2 SYGVKD, per germline. V lost 6 bases, J lost 0 bases, and 12 bases lay in between. The CDR3: CAISGRESSYNSPLHF. In nucleotides, the CDR3 is TGTGCCATCAGCGGCAGGGAAAGCTCCTATAATTCACCCCTCCACTTT.

In its sample, this clonotype was seen a few times. This chain links TRBV29-1 with TRBJ2-7; D uncertain. The V gene's germline CDR1 is SQVTM and CDR2 ANQGSEA. The CDR3 extends over 10 amino acids. V lost 6 bases, J lost 6 bases, and 9 bases lay in between. The CDR3 here is CSVSPFEQYF. DNA of the CDR3: TGCAGCGTGTCCCCATTCGAGCAGTACTTC.

The J gene is TRBJ2-5, the V gene TRBV4-3, with a possible D match to TRBD1 (6 bases). Germline V gives CDR1 LGHNA, CDR2 YSLEER. Trimming removed 4 bases at V and 0 bases at J, with 9 bases between. The CDR3 totals 14 residues. CDR3: CASSPTGYQETQYF. CDR3 in DNA: TGCGCCAGCAGCCCCACAGGGTACCAAGAGACCCAGTACTTC.

The chain joins TRBV5-5 to TRBJ1-5, with D tentatively TRBD1 (6 bases). CDR1 SGHKS and CDR2 YYEKEE come from the germline V gene (reference sequence). V lost 4 bases, J lost 5 bases, and 19 bases lay in between. The CDR3 is 16 residues long. The CDR3 region has the DNA TGTGCCAGCAGCATACACCGGGACAACTCTCATCAGCCCCAGCATTTT. Its translation is CASSIHRDNSHQPQHF. Full variable domain (remainder filled in from reference TRBV5-5 and TRBJ1-5): DAGVTQSPTHLIKTRGQQVTLRCSPISGHKSVSWYQQVLGQGPQFIFQYYEKEERGRGNFPDRFSARQFPNYSSELNVNALLLGDSALYLCASSIHRDNSHQPQHFGDGTRLSIL.

Comments on this clonotype: The junction departs from germline at one end; a sequencing error may be responsible. The rearrangement uses TRBV5-1 and TRBJ2-5; perhaps TRBD2 as D (6 bases). This CDR3 spans 15 amino acids. CDR1 SGHRS and CDR2 YFSETQ come from the germline V gene. The CDR3 protein is CASTLGGPIQETQYF. For the CDR3, the DNA is TGCGCCAGCACCTTGGGGGGACCGATCCAAGAGACCCAGTACTTC.

This clonotype has just a few counts. The CDR3 loop is CASSQGGQRRANEKLFF. The CDR3 DNA reads as TGTGCCAGCAGCCAAGGCGGGCAGCGGCGGGCTAATGAAAAACTGTTTTTT. The rearrangement links TRBV4-2 to TRBJ1-4; no reliable D call. CDR1 and CDR2 from the germline V gene are LGHNA and YNFKEQ. V lost 1 base to trimming and J lost 3 bases, with 15 bases between them. CDR3 length: 17 amino acids.

This clonotype was detected a few times. This chain connects TRBV10-3 to TRBJ2-7; a possible D gene is TRBD1 (6 bases). V was clipped by 2 bases and J by 2 bases, with 7 bases between them. The germline CDR1 and CDR2 sequences are ENHRY and SYGVKD. This CDR3 spans 13 amino acids. CDR3 nucleotide sequence: TGTGCCATCAGTGAGGGACAGCCCTACGAGCAGTACGTC. Amino acids: CAISEGQPYEQYV.

A few counts support this clonotype. This sequence joins TRBV2 and TRBJ1-6; a possible D gene is TRBD1 (5 bases). V was clipped by 10 bases and J by 14 bases, with 12 bases between them. The CDR3 covers 10 residues. CDR1 is SNHLY, CDR2 FYNNEI, per germline. The DNA for the CDR3 is TGTGCCAAACAACCGGGGGCCCTCCACTTT. Its translation is CAKQPGALHF.

V and J are TRBV7-2 and TRBJ2-3; 8 positions agree with TRBD2. The junction had 5 bases not matched to a gene; V was cut back by 3 bases and J by 0 bases. The V gene's germline CDR1 is SGHTA and CDR2 FQGNSA. The CDR3 length is 16 residues. Written as DNA, the CDR3 is TGTGCCAGCAGCTTTCGCGGGGGGATGAGCACAGATACGCAGTATTTT. Translated: CASSFRGGMSTDTQYF.